The clone carrying this T cell receptor beta chain has more than one count but fewer than ten. Its antigen is undetermined. V lost 5 bases to trimming and J lost 6 bases, with 15 bases between them. The CDR3 has 14 amino acids. Germline V CDR1 and CDR2: SGHAT, FQNNGV. The data originate from a study of identical twins. Regarding the study as a whole: Monozygotic twins shared more out-of-frame TCR alpha than recombination models predicted.

TCRdb reprocessed the 5' RACE reads with MiXCR, giving one entry per CDR3 protein. The repertoire holds 510,000 or so distinct CDR3 sequences, with 13% to 15% as singletons. Every donor was a healthy Caucasian. Separately, the same data were catalogued under a study of yellow fever vaccine responses in identical twins.

The gene calls are TRBV11-2 and TRBJ2-3; D remains ambiguous. Sample: CD4+ T cells sorted from blood. This TCR was sampled from a woman younger than 35 in good health. The CDR3 bases are TGTGCCAGCAGCAAAATCTTATTAGGGGATACGCAGTATTTT. Translated: CASSKILLGDTQYF.